The T cell receptor (beta chain) under discussion was sequenced for a study of vaccination and CD4 T cells after COVID-19. The germline V gene encodes CDR1 DFQATT and CDR2 SNEGSKA (reference sequence). The CDR3 contains 14 residues. V was cut by 5 bases and J by 1 base, with 15 bases left in between. This clonotype showed up many times. Antigen: not known. Cultured CD4+ T cell DNA was sequenced using the Oncomine TCR Beta short-read assay. TCRdb analysed the PCR reads with MiXCR anew, one entry per CDR3 protein. This table has about 8,500 distinct CDR3 sequences, under 20% appearing once. As for treatment: roughly 10-day PBMC culture with coronavirus spike peptide pools or control peptides (ViraFEST assay).

The receptor was derived from a human donor who had recovered from COVID-19. The chain links TRBV20-1 to TRBJ2-7; D call uncertain. The sample consisted of CD4+ T cells from blood, cultured in vitro, taken after SARS-CoV-2 vaccination. Here the CDR3 reads CSAHGILLSYEQYF. The CDR3 coding sequence is TGCAGTGCTCATGGTATCCTCCTATCCTACGAGCAGTACTTC.